One sample yielded the 9 T cell receptor beta chains listed below, sequenced in a study of CD8+ T cells in alopecia areata. As the sequencing template, cDNA was produced by extracting RNA and reverse transcribing it. TCRdb's copy holds only in-frame clones and misses some; the assay was immunoSEQ multiplex PCR. Singletons are absent from the sample, which has 250,000 or so clones. Cells that came from pooled cutaneous lymph nodes were sorted using CD4, CD8alpha, NKG2D, NKG2ACE and other markers. The sequencing sample was made of CD4+ T cells sorted from a lymph node. The receptors stem from a C3H/HeJ mouse with alopecia areata. The mice in this strain carry MHC haplotype H2-k.

In the case of this clone: Gene names and germline refer to mouse. The sequenced fragment ends 4 residues before the CDR3 boundary, so the rest is inferred from the germline J gene. V and J are TRBV13-1 and TRBJ2-2, with 10 bases that match TRBD2. Germline trimming cut 3 bases from V and 3 bases from J; bases unmatched to any gene: 2. The germline gives CDR1 NSHNY, CDR2 SYGAGN. CDR3 size: 15 residues. The CDR3 spells CASSGWGGDTGQLYF. Incomplete CDR3 DNA: TGTGCCAGCAGTGGCTGGGGGGGCGACACCGGG.

Turning to this clone: Mouse gene names apply. The CDR3 end lies 4 residues beyond the end of the read and is filled in from the germline J gene. This chain links TRBV13-2 with TRBJ2-7; TRBD1 aligns across 11 bases. Trimming removed 2 bases from V and 3 bases from J; junction bases left unmatched: 4. Germline V lookup: CDR1 NNHNN, CDR2 SYGAGS (reference sequence). CDR3 size: 15 residues. The DNA read from the CDR3 is TGTGCCAGCGGTGACCCGGACAGGGGGCTCTAT. Translation: CASGDPDRGLY. Given in full, the CDR3 is CASGDPDRGLYEQYF.

Points on this clone: Gene names and germline match the mouse. CDR3 sequence reads: CTCSDRTEVFF. Partial CDR3 DNA: TGCACCTGCAGTGACAGGACA. This rearrangement joins TRBV1 to TRBJ1-1; tentatively, D is TRBD1 (5 bases). The sequence runs out 4 residues before the end of the CDR3; the remainder is reconstructed from the germline J gene. Germline assignment: CDR1 NSQYPW and CDR2 LRSPGD (reference sequence). This CDR3 region has 11 residues.

As for this clone: The listed genes are named as in mouse. The CDR3 end is not reached by the read, which stops 3 residues before it; the germline J gene fills it in. This sample also contains other DNA sequences that code for the same CDR3. The V call is TRBV5, the J call TRBJ1-6; 8 bases fit TRBD1. TRBJ1-6 is an open reading frame, and its role is uncertain. This CDR3 region has 13 residues. The J segment lost 8 bases and the V segment lost 4 bases, leaving 1 base of the junction unmatched. Germline V gene sequence: CDR1 LGHNA, CDR2 YNLKQL (reference sequence). Incomplete CDR3 DNA: TGTGCCAGCAGCCCGACAGGGGATTCGCCC. Protein product: CASSPTGDSP. The whole CDR3 protein reads CASSPTGDSPLYF.

This clone has just a few counts. Genes and germline come from the mouse. The CDR3 end falls 4 residues outside the read, so it is completed with the germline J gene. The chain uses TRBV13-3 and TRBJ2-1, with 7 bases aligning to TRBD2. Germline V CDR1 and CDR2: NNHDY, SYVADS. J lost 3 bases, V lost 4 bases, and 4 bases had no gene match. The CDR3 runs to 14 residues. CDR3 DNA, as far as it was read: TGTGCCAGCAGTCTCTGGGGGTTCTATGCT. Amino acid sequence: CASSLWGFYA. The whole CDR3 region reads CASSLWGFYAEQFF.

This clone turned up a few times. Mouse gene names and germline throughout. The sequence runs out 4 residues before the end of the CDR3; the remainder is reconstructed from the germline J gene. This chain connects TRBV5 to TRBJ1-2; 8 bases are shared with TRBD1. Germline CDR1 reads LGHNA; CDR2 reads YNLKQL (reference sequence). This CDR3 is built from 15 residues. The CDR3 is CASSPGQGASPDYTF. CDR3 DNA, as far as it was read: TGTGCCAGCAGCCCCGGACAGGGCGCGAGTCCC.

As concerns this clone: Sequence at one end of the junction differs from germline and may be a read error. Genes and germline come from the mouse. The read finishes 4 residues shy of the CDR3 end, and the germline J gene is used to complete it. The chain links TRBV1 to TRBJ2-1; D remains unclear. The CDR3 has 15 residues. CDR1 is NSQYPW and CDR2 is LRSPGD in the germline V gene (reference sequence). CDR3 loop: CTCSADLNNYSEQFF. The CDR3 bases that were read are TGCACCTGCAGTGCAGATCTGAATAACTATTCT.

This clone turned up a few times. Gene names are mouse gene names. The sequenced part of the CDR3 DNA is TGTGCCAGCAGCTCCAGACAGGGGGATGCT. Translated, it gives CASSSRQGDA. The entire CDR3 protein reads CASSSRQGDAEQFF. The chain uses TRBV19 and TRBJ2-1, with 9 bases that match TRBD1. The CDR3 is cut off 4 residues early in the read; its end comes from the germline J gene. Germline V gene lookup returns CDR1 FNHDT and CDR2 SITEND (reference sequence). CDR3 size: 14 residues. Trimming cost V 5 bases and J 5 bases; bases outside gene matches: 5.

This clone was recorded a few times. Genes here carry mouse names. The CDR3 region is CASRWTGGNTLYF. The sequenced CDR3 bases are TGTGCCAGCAGATGGACTGGGGGAAAC. The gene calls are TRBV19 and TRBJ2-4; 10 bases are shared with TRBD2. The read ends 4 residues shy of where the CDR3 ends; the end is completed using the germline J gene. The germline CDR1 and CDR2 sequences are FNHDT and SITEND (reference sequence). There are 13 residues in the CDR3.